This T cell receptor beta chain was recorded in a study of B cell selection in AIRE deficiency. Notes on the study in general: CDR3s were shorter in shared Treg sequences, reflecting few non-templated nucleotide insertions. Patient Tconv cells held roughly a third of Treg sequences shared by healthy donors. Patient Tconv and Treg cells showed healthy-like TCRBV usage, CDR3 length, diversity.

The junction had 11 bases not matched to a gene; V was cut back by 3 bases and J by 6 bases. This CDR3 is built from 16 residues. The germline CDR1 and CDR2 sequences are MNHNS and SASEGT. On this clone: Its specificity is not known.

In the study's own analysis: Conventional T cell pools: 95,000 to 120,000 distinct patient, some 150,000 donor TCRbeta sequences. Assay: immunoSEQ multiplex PCR; the TCRdb copy retains only in-frame clones and omits some. The D gene and trimming were derived from the DNA, and the V and J assignments and clone size from that table. Of about 23,000 clones in the sample, 95% to 98% were seen once. The sorted conventional CD4 T cells were gated as CD4+CD127+. This sequence was found in a human donor with AIRE deficiency. The sample comprised conventional CD4+ T cells sorted from PBMCs. The V and J genes are TRBV6-1 and TRBJ2-3, with 8 bases matching TRBD2. CDR3 coding DNA: TGTGCCAGCAGTGACGGTTGGCGGGAGGTCGGGGATACGCAGTATTTT. Protein: CASSDGWREVGDTQYF.